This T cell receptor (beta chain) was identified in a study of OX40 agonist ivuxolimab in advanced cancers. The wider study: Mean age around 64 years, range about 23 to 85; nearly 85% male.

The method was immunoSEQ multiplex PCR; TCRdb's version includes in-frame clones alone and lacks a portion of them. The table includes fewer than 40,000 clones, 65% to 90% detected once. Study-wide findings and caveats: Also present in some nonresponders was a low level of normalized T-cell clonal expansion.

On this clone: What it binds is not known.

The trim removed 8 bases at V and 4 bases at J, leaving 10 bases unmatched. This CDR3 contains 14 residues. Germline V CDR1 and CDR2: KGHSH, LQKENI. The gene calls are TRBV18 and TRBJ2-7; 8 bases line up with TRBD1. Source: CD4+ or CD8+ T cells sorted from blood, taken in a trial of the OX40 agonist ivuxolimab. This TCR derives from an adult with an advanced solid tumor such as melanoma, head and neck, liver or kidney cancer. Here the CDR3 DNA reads TGTGCCAGCACTCCCCGGACAGGGCTTTACGAGCAGTACTTC. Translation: CASTPRTGLYEQYF.